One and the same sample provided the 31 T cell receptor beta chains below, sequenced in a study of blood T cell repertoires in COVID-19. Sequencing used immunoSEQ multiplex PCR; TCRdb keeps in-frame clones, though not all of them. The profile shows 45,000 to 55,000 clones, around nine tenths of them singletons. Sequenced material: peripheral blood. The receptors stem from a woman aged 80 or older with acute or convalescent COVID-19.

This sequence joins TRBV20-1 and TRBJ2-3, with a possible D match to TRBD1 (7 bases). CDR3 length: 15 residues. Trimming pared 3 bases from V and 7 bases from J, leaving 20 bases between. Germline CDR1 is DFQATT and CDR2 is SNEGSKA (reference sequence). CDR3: CSASLVGRRGHTQYF. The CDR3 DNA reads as TGCAGTGCTAGTTTGGTTGGGAGGAGGGGGCATACGCAGTATTTT.

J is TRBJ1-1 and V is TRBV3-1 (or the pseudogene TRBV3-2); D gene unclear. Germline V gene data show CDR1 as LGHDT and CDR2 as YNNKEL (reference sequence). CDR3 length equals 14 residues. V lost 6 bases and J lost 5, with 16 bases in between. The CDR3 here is CASSLSVGRTEAFF. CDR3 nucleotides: TGTGCCAGCAGTTTAAGCGTAGGCAGAACTGAAGCTTTCTTT.

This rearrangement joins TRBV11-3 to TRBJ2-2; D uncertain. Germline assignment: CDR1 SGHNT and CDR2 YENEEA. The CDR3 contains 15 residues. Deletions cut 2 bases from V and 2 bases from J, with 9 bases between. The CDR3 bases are TGTGCCAGCAGCTTATCAGAGGTCAACACCGGGGAGCTGTTTTTT. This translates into CASSLSEVNTGELFF. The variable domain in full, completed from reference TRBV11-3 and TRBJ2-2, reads EAGVVQSPRYKIIEKKQPVAFWCNPISGHNTLYWYLQNLGQGPELLIRYENEEAVDDSQLPKDRFSAERLKGVDSTLKIQPAELGDSAVYLCASSLSEVNTGELFFGEGSRLTVL.

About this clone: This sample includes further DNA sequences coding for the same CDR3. This CDR3 reads CSASPGQGNYGYTF. The CDR3 DNA sequence: TGCAGTGCTAGTCCGGGACAGGGCAACTATGGCTACACCTTC. The chain has TRBV20-1 and TRBJ1-2, with 9 bases fitting TRBD1. V lost 3 bases to trimming and J lost 2 bases; unmatched junction nucleotides: 4. This CDR3 is built from 14 residues. CDR1 is DFQATT and CDR2 is SNEGSKA in the germline V gene (reference sequence).

In DNA, the CDR3 is TGTGCCAGCAGTTCAGGGTCAACTAATGAAAAACTGTTTTTT. Translated, it gives CASSSGSTNEKLFF. The chain employs TRBV28 and TRBJ1-4; D perhaps matches TRBD1 (5 bases). The germline V gene encodes CDR1 MDHEN and CDR2 SYDVKM. The CDR3 spans 14 residues. V was clipped by 4 bases and J by 0 bases, with 6 bases between them. Variable domain in full (rest from reference TRBV28 and TRBJ1-4): DVKVTQSSRYLVKRTGEKVFLECVQDMDHENMFWYRQDPGLGLRLIYFSYDVKMKEKGDIPEGYSVSREKKERFSLILESASTNQTSMYLCASSSGSTNEKLFFGSGTQLSVL.

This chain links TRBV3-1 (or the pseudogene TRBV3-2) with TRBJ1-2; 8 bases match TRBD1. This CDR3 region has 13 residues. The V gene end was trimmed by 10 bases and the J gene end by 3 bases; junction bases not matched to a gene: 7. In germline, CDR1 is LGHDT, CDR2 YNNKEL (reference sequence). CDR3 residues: CATRPTGDYGYTF. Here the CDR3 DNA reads TGTGCCACCCGGCCGACAGGGGACTATGGCTACACCTTC.

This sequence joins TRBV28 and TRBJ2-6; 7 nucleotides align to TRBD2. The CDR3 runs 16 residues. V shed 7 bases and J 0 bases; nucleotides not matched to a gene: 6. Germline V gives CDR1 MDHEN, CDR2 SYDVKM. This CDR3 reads CASTIGGGSGANVLTF. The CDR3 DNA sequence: TGTGCCAGCACGATTGGGGGGGGCTCTGGGGCCAACGTCCTGACTTTC. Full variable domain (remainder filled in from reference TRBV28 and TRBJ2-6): DVKVTQSSRYLVKRTGEKVFLECVQDMDHENMFWYRQDPGLGLRLIYFSYDVKMKEKGDIPEGYSVSREKKERFSLILESASTNQTSMYLCASTIGGGSGANVLTFGAGSRLTVL.

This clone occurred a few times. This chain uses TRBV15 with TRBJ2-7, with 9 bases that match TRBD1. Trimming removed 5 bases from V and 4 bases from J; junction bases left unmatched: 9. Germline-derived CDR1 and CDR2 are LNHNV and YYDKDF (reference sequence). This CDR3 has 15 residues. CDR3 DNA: TGTGCCACCAGCTTTTCCGGGACAGGGCGGTACGAGCAGTACGTC. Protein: CATSFSGTGRYEQYV.

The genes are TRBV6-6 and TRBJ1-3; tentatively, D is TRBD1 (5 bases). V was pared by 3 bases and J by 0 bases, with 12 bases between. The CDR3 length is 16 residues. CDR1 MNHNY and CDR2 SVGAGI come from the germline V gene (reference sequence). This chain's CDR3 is CASSYSGTLSGNTIYF. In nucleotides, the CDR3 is TGTGCCAGCAGTTATTCTGGGACTCTCTCTGGAAACACCATATATTTT.

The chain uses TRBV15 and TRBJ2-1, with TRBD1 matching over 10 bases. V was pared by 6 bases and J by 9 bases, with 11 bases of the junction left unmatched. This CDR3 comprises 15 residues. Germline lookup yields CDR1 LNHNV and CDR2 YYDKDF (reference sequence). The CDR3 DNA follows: TGTGCCACCAGGCCGCGGGACAGGGGAGGTGGTGAGCAGTTCTTC. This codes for CATRPRDRGGGEQFF.

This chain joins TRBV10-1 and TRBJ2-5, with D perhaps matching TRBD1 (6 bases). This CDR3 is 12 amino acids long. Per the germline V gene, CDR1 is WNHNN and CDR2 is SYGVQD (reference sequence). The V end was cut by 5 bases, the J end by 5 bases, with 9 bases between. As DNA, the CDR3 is TGCGCCAGCAGTTTACAGGGTGAGACCCAGTACTTC. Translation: CASSLQGETQYF.

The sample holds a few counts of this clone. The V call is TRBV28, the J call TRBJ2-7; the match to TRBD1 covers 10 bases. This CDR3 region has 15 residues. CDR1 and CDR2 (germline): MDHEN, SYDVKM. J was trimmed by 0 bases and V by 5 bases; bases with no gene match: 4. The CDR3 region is CASSKGQGGSYEQYV. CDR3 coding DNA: TGTGCCAGCAGTAAAGGACAGGGGGGCTCCTACGAGCAGTACGTC.

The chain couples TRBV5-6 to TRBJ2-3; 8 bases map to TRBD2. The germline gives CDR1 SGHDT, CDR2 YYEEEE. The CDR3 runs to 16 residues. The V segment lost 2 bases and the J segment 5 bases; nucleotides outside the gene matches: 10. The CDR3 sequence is CASSLGLQRGRDTQYF. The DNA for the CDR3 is TGTGCCAGCAGCTTAGGTTTACAGCGGGGGAGAGATACGCAGTATTTT.

The CDR3, as DNA: TGTGCCAGCAGTTTCGACAGAATCACTGAAGCTTTCTTT. Amino acids: CASSFDRITEAFF. The chain uses TRBV6-5 and TRBJ1-1; a possible D gene is TRBD1 (5 bases). Germline V gene data show CDR1 as MNHEY and CDR2 as SVGAGI. CDR3 length equals 13 residues. The V end lost 4 bases, the J end lost 4 bases, and 10 bases lay between the germline ends.

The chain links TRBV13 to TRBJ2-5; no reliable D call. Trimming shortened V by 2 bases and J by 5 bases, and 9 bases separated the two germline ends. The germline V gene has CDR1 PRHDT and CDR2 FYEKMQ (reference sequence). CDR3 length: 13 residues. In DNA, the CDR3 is TGTGCCAGCAGCTTAAGTACGGAGGAGACCCAGTACTTC. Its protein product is CASSLSTEETQYF. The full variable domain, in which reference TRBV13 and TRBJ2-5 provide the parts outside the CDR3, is AAGVIQSPRHLIKEKRETATLKCYPIPRHDTVYWYQQGPGQDPQFLISFYEKMQSDKGSIPDRFSAQQFSDYHSELNMSSLELGDSALYFCASSLSTEETQYFGPGTRLLVL.

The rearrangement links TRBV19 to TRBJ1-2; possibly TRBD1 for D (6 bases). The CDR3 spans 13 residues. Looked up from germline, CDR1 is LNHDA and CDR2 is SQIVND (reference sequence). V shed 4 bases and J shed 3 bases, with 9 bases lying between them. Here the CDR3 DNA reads TGTGCCAGTAGTACCCAGGGGTACTATGGCTACACCTTC. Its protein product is CASSTQGYYGYTF.

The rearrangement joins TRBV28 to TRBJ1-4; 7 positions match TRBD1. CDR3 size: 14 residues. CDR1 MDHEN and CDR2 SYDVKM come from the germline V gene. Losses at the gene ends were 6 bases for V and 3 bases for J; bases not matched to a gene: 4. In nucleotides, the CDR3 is TGTGCCAGCAGACCCGGGACAGCTAATGAAAAACTGTTTTTT. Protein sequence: CASRPGTANEKLFF.

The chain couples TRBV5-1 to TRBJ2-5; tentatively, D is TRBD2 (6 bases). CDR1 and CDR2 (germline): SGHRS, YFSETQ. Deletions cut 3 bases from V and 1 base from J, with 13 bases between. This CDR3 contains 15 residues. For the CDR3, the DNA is TGCGCCAGCAGCTCGCATCCGGGGGTCCAAGAGACCCAGTACTTC. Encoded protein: CASSSHPGVQETQYF.

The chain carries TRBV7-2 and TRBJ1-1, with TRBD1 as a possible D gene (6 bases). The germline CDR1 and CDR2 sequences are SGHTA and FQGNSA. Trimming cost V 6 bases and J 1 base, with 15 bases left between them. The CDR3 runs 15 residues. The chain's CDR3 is CASSLGGGWNTEAFF. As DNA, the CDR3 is TGTGCCAGCAGTCTAGGGGGGGGCTGGAACACTGAAGCTTTCTTT.

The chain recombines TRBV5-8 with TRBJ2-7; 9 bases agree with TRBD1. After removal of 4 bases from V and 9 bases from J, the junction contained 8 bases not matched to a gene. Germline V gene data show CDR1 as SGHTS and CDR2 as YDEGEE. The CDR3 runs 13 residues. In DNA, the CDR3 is TGTGCCAGCAGCAACCAGCGACAGGGGGTGCAGTACGTC. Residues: CASSNQRQGVQYV.

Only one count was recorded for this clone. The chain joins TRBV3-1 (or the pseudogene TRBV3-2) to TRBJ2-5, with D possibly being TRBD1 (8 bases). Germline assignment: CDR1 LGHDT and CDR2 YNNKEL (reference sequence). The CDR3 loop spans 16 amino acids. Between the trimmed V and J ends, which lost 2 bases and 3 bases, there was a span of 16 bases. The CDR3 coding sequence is TGTGCCAGCAGCCAAATGCACACAGGGGGGGAAGAGACCCAGTACTTC. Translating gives CASSQMHTGGEETQYF.

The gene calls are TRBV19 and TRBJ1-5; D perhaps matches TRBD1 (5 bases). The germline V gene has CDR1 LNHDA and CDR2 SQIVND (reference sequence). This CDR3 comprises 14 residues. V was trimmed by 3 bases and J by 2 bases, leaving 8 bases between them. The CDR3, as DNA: TGTGCCAGTAGTATTCGCAGGGGCAATCAGCCCCAGCATTTT. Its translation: CASSIRRGNQPQHF.

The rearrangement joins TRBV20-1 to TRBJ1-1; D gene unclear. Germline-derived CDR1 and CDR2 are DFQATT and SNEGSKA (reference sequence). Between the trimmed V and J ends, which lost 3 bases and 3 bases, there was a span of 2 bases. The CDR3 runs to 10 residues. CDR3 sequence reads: CSASDTEAFF. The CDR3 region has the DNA TGCAGTGCTAGCGACACTGAAGCTTTCTTT.

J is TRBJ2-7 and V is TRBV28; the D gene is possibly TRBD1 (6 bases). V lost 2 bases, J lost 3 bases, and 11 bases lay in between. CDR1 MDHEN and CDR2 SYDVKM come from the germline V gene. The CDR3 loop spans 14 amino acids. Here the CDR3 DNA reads TGTGCCAGCAGTTTAATGGGGGCGGGCTACGAGCAGTACGTC. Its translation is CASSLMGAGYEQYV.

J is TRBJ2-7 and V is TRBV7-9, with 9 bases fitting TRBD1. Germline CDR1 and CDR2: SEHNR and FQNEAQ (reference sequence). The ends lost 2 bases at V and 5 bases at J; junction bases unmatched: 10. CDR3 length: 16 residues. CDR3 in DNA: TGTGCCAGCAGCTTATCCGGGGGGACAGGGTTCAACGAGCAGTACGTC. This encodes CASSLSGGTGFNEQYV.

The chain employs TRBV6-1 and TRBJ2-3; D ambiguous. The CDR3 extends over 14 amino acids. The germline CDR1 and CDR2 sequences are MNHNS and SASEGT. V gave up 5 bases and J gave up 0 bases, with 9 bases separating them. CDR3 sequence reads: CASSPSTSTDTQYF. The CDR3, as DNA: TGTGCCAGCAGTCCCTCGACTAGCACAGATACGCAGTATTTT.

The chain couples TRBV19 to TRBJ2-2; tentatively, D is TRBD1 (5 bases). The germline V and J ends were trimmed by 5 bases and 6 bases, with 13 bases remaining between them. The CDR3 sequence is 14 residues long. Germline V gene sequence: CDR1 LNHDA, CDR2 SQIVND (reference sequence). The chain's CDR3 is CASSGQGYPGELFF. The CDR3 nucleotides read TGTGCCAGTAGTGGCCAGGGTTACCCCGGGGAGCTGTTTTTT.

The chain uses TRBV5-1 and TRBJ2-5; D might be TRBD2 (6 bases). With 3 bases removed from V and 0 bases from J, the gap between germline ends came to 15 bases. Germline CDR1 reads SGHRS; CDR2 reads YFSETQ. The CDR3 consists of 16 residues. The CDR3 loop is CASSYSMGGYQETQYF. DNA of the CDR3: TGCGCCAGCAGCTACTCGATGGGAGGATACCAAGAGACCCAGTACTTC.

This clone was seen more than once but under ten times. The CDR3 protein is CASSRKGQGGGNTIYF. In DNA form, the CDR3 reads TGTGCCAGCAGCCGCAAAGGACAGGGAGGCGGAAACACCATATATTTT. The chain combines TRBV3-1 (or the pseudogene TRBV3-2) with TRBJ1-3, with 8 nucleotides matching TRBD1. The CDR3 runs 16 residues. With 4 bases clipped from V and 4 bases from J, the junction kept 9 bases outside the gene matches. Germline CDR1 is LGHDT and CDR2 is YNNKEL (reference sequence).

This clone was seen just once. The CDR3 DNA is TGTGCCAGCAGCTTGCTCAAGGGGTTCGCGGAGCAGTTCTTC. Translating gives CASSLLKGFAEQFF. V and J are TRBV7-9 and TRBJ2-1; D might be TRBD1 (5 bases). The germline CDR1 and CDR2 sequences are SEHNR and FQNEAQ (reference sequence). The germline V and J ends were trimmed by 3 bases and 10 bases, with 16 bases remaining between them. The CDR3 spans 14 residues.

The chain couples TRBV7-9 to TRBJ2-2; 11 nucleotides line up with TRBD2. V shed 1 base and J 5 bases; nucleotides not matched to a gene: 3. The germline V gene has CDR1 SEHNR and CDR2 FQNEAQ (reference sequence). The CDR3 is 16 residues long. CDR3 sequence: CASSLGLAGRTGELFF. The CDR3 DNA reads TGTGCCAGCAGCTTAGGACTAGCGGGGCGGACCGGGGAGCTGTTTTTT.